This TCR beta chain is from a study of vaccination effects on CD4 cells after COVID-19. The wider study: Samples came from two convalescent patients 16 days and one week before vaccination. Notes on the study in general: Late in the post-vaccination period, infection-induced and vaccine-induced clones underwent marked clonal contraction.

Clones were read by immunoSEQ multiplex PCR, and TCRdb kept only the in-frame ones, dropping some. The sample lists more than 20,000 clones, about four fifths occurring once. ViraFEST assay sequencing came after antigen-specific CD4+ T cells were expanded with viral peptide pools. Cultured cells yielded isolated CD4+ T cells after less than 11 days. This individual tested PCR-positive for SARS-CoV-2 infection between March and December 2020. Wells containing a few million PBMC each were cultured with about 9 IU/ml IL-2 and approximately 10 ug/ml peptides. This CDR3 spans 17 amino acids. V trimming: 3 bases; J trimming: 4 bases; junction bases outside the gene matches: 10. Germline assignment: CDR1 KGHSH and CDR2 LQKENI. On this clone itself: Its antigen is undetermined.

The sequence was obtained from a human donor who had a prior SARS-CoV-2 infection. The sequencing here drew on CD4+ T cells from PBMCs cultured with a peptide pool, taken before COVID-19 vaccination. This sequence joins TRBV18 and TRBJ2-2, with 8 bases matching TRBD1. The CDR3 here is CASSPSITGGTTGELFF. The CDR3 DNA follows: TGTGCCAGCTCACCGTCTATTACAGGGGGAACCACCGGGGAGCTGTTTTTT.